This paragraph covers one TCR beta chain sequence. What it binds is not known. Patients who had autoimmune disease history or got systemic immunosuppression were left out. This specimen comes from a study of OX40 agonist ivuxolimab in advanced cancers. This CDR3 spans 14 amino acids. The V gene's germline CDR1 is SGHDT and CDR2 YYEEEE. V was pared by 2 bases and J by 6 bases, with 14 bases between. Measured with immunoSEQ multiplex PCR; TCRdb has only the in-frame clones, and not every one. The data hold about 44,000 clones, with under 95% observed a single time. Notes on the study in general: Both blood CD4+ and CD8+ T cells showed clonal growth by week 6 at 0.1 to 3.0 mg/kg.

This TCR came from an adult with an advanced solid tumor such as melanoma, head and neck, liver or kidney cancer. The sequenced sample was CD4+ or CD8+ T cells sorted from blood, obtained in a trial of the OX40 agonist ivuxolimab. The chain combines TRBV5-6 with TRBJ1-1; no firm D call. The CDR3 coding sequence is TGTGCCAGCAGCTTTCTAGCCCTAGTTCCTGAAGCTTTCTTT. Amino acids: CASSFLALVPEAFF.